This entry is about one T cell receptor beta chain. The sample originates from a study of T cells in Graves' hyperthyroidism and ophthalmopathy. V gave up 5 bases and J gave up 7 bases, with 17 bases separating them. The CDR3 consists of 14 residues. Germline CDR1 is SEHNR and CDR2 is FQNEAQ (reference sequence). Amplification of TCR beta CDR3 regions was performed using RNA transcripts as template. The HTBI primer set drove a first-round RT-PCR of the TCR CDR3. One entry per CDR3 protein results from TCRdb running MiXCR on the multiplex PCR reads. The table records 300,000 to 400,000 distinct CDR3 sequences, around a sixth of them present only once.

The specimen was blood. The chain couples TRBV7-9 to TRBJ2-5; a possible D gene is TRBD1 (5 bases). The clonotype originates from a woman aged 50 to 60 with Graves' hyperthyroidism. The CDR3 reads CASSPGAFEGTQYF. The CDR3 nucleotides read TGTGCCAGCAGCCCTGGGGCCTTCGAAGGGACCCAGTACTTC.